This T cell receptor (beta chain) was profiled in a study of blood T cell repertoires in COVID-19. Overall study context: T cells, B-cell-depleted T cells, or PBMCs supplied cDNA or gDNA.

Germline-derived CDR1 and CDR2 are SGHDN and FVKESK. Trimming cost V 6 bases and J 4 bases; bases outside gene matches: 3. This CDR3 has 14 amino acids. Per the original methods: Estimated nucleated cell counts came from reference gene primer amplification. Produced via immunoSEQ multiplex PCR; TCRdb's table is partial and in-frame only. The DNA was the basis for D and trimming; V, J and clone size are from that table. This table has 85,000 to 130,000 clones, roughly four fifths appearing once. This sequence originates from a woman older than 75 with active or convalescent COVID-19. Input material: peripheral blood. The chain joins TRBV14 to TRBJ2-2; 9 nucleotides align to TRBD2. The CDR3 DNA sequence: TGTGCCAGCAGGCCAGCGGGAGGCACCGGGGAGCTGTTTTTT. Residues: CASRPAGGTGELFF.